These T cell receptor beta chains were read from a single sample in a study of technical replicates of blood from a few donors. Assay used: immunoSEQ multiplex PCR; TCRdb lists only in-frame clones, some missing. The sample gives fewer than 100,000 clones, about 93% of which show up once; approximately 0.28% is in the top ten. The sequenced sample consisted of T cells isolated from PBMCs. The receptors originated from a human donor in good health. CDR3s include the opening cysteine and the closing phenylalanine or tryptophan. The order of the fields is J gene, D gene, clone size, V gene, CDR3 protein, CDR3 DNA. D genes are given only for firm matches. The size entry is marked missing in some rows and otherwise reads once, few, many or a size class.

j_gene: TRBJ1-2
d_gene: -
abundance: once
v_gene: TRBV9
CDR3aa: CASSASSPSGGGNYGYTF
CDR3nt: TGTGCCAGCAGCGCGAGTAGCCCATCGGGAGGGGGAAACTATGGCTACACCTTC

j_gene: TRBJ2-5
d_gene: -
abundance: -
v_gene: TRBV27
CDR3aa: CARSRETQYF
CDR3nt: TGTGCCAGGAGCCGTGAGACCCAGTACTTC

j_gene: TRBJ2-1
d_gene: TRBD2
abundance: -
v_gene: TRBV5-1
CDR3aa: CASSIGLAAYNEQFF
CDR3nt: TGCGCCAGCAGTATAGGACTAGCGGCATACAATGAGCAGTTCTTC

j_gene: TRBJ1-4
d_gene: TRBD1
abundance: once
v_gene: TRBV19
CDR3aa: CASSAKRTGGVNEKLFF
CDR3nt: TGTGCCAGTAGTGCAAAAAGAACAGGGGGGGTTAATGAAAAACTGTTTTTT

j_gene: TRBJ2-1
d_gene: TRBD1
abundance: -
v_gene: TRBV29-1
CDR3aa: CSVDRDSDYNEQFF
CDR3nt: TGCAGCGTTGATAGGGACAGCGACTACAATGAGCAGTTCTTC

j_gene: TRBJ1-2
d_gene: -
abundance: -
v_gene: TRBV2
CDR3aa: CAEQGGYGYTF
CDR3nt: TGTGCCGAGCAGGGTGGCTATGGCTACACCTTC

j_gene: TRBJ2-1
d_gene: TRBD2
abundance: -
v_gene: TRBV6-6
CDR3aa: CASRMTSEDEQFF
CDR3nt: TGTGCCAGCAGGATGACTAGCGAGGATGAGCAGTTCTTC

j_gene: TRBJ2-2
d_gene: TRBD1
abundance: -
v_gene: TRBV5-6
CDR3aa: CASSFTGGIAGELFF
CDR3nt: TGTGCCAGCAGCTTTACAGGGGGAATAGCCGGGGAGCTGTTTTTT

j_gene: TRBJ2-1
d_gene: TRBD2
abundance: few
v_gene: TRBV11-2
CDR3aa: CASSHWTSGSNEQFF
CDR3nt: TGTGCCAGCAGCCATTGGACTAGCGGGAGCAATGAGCAGTTCTTC

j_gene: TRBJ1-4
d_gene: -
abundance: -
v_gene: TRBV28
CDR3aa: CASSTRQVLDEKLFF
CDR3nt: TGTGCCAGCAGTACACGCCAGGTCCTTGATGAAAAACTGTTTTTT

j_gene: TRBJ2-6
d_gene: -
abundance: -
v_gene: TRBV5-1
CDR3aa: CASSWGGGAGANVLTF
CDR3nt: TGCGCCAGCAGCTGGGGCGGCGGAGCCGGGGCCAACGTCCTGACTTTC

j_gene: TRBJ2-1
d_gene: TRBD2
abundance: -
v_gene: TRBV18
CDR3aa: CASSPPSGGSYNEQFF
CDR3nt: TGTGCCAGCTCACCACCGAGCGGGGGCTCCTACAATGAGCAGTTCTTC

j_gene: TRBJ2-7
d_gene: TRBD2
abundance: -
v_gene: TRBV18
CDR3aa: CASSRTSSYEQYF
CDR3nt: TGTGCCAGCTCCCGGACTAGTTCCTACGAGCAGTACTTC

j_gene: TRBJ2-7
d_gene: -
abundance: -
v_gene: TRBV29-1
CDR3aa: CSVREGSVGEQYF
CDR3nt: TGCAGCGTTCGAGAGGGTTCAGTGGGCGAGCAGTACTTC

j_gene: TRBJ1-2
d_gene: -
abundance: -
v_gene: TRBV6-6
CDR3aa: CASNFGSVTADYGYTF
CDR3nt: TGTGCCAGCAATTTTGGCAGCGTAACCGCTGACTATGGCTACACCTTC

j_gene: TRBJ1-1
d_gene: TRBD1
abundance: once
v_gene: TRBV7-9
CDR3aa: CASSLFRGQGLNTEAFF
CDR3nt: TGTGCCAGCAGCTTATTTAGGGGACAGGGGTTGAACACTGAAGCTTTCTTT

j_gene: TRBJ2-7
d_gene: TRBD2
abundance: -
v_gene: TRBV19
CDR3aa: CASSPSGTSGSYEQYF
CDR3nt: TGTGCCAGTAGTCCTTCCGGGACTAGCGGTTCCTACGAGCAGTACTTC

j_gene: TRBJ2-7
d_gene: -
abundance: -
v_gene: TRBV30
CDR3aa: CAWRAVSYEQYF
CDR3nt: TGTGCCTGGAGGGCGGTCAGCTACGAGCAGTACTTC

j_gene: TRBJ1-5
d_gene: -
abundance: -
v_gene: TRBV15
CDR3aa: CAIQGGSNQPQHF
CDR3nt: TGTGCCATCCAGGGTGGCAGCAATCAGCCCCAGCATTTT

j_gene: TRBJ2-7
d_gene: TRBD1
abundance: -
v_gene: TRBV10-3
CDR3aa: CAISDRGTIYEQYF
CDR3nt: TGTGCCATCAGCGACAGGGGGACAATCTACGAGCAGTACTTC

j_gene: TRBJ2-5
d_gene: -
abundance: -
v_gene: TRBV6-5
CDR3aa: CASSFSGPVGTQYF
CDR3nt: TGTGCCAGCAGTTTTTCTGGCCCAGTTGGGACCCAGTACTTC

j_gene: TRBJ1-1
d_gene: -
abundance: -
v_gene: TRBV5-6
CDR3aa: CASSFAEGDAFF
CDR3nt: TGTGCCAGCAGCTTCGCAGAAGGGGATGCTTTCTTT

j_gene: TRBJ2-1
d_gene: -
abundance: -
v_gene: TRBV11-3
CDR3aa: CASSQQGDNEQFF
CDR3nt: TGTGCCAGCAGCCAGCAAGGAGACAATGAGCAGTTCTTC

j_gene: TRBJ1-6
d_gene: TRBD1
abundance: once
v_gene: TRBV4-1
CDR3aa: CASSQEGGEYSPLHF
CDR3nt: TGCGCCAGCAGCCAAGAAGGGGGCGAGTATTCACCCCTCCACTTT

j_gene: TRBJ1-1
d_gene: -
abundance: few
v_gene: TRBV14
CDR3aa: CASSQGWTQEAFF
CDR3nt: TGTGCCAGCAGCCAAGGGTGGACTCAGGAAGCTTTCTTT

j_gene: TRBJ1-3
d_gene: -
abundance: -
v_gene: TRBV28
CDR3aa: CATVRSGNTIYF
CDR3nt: TGTGCTACGGTTCGCTCTGGAAACACCATATATTTT

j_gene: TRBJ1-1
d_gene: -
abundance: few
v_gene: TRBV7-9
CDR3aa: CASSRNTEAFF
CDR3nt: TGTGCCAGCAGCCGGAACACTGAAGCTTTCTTT

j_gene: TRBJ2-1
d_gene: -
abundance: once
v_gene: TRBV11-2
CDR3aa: CASSPEYRNEQFF
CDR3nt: TGTGCCAGCAGCCCCGAGTACCGCAATGAGCAGTTCTTC

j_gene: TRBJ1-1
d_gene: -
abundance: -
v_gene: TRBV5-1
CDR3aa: CASSLAGRGTEAFF
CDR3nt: TGCGCCAGCAGCTTGGCCGGAAGGGGCACTGAAGCTTTCTTT